This TCR beta chain comes out of a study of T cells in Graves' hyperthyroidism and ophthalmopathy. The CDR3 regions of TCR beta were amplified from RNA transcripts. In the first-round RT-PCR of the TCR CDR3, the HTBI primer set was used. MiXCR, run by TCRdb on the multiplex PCR reads, gives a single entry per CDR3 protein. The sample carries a few hundred thousand distinct CDR3 sequences, 13% to 15% recorded once. Losses at the gene ends were 6 bases for V and 5 bases for J; bases not matched to a gene: 8. The CDR3 is 14 amino acids. CDR1 and CDR2 from the germline V gene are SEHNR and FQNEAQ (reference sequence). The table lists this clonotype with a few counts.

This chain links TRBV7-9 with TRBJ2-7; 9 positions agree with TRBD1. The clonotype comes from a woman aged 60 to 75 with Graves' ophthalmopathy. Sequencing was carried out using blood. For the CDR3, the DNA is TGTGCCAGCAGGCTGGGGACAGGGACCCACGAGCAGTACTTC. This sequence encodes CASRLGTGTHEQYF.